This T cell receptor beta chain is from a study of T-cell reconstitution after alpha-beta-depleted transplantation in children (dated by TCRdb to 2016 to 2017). Background for the entire study: The study quantitatively tracked T-cell immune reconstitution after TCRalphabeta/CD19-depleted allogeneic hematopoietic cell transplantation in children using TCR repertoire profiling.

Trimming costs V 1 base and J 2 bases, and their ends lie 12 bases apart. Its CDR3 holds 15 amino acids, cysteine through phenylalanine. The retained sequence is limited to the CDR3, 45 bases, with the frame set at the first base. The library was prepared using PCR. The data were produced on an Illumina HiSeq 2500. TCR library preparation used molecular barcoding, with unique molecular identifiers applied to normalize quantification of the TCRbeta repertoire. TCRdb reprocessing: public reads trimmed at Q25 with fastp, clones called with MiXCR, in-frame beta chains kept. Rows with one shared CDR3 protein collapse into an entry with the most common genes and DNA. Present in this sample are 500,000 to 600,000 distinct CDR3 sequences, roughly 27% of which were seen just once. About a third of the sample is in the top ten clones. In light of the paper, this sample's treatment or condition label describes: allogeneic hematopoietic cell transplantation with graft depleted of TCRalphabeta T cells and CD19 B cells. The children who served as transplant recipients had been given grafts of TCRalphabeta/CD19-depleted allogeneic hematopoietic cells.

Broad study findings and their caveats: The frequencies of hyperexpanded clones fell over the following months, and after one year, T-cell counts and TCRbeta diversity were mostly attributed to newly produced T cells. The high TCRbeta diversity at day 60 in some patients was ascribed to recipient T cells and intrathymic progenitors that had survived conditioning. Apparently early alphabetaT-cell count recovery about two months after transplant reportedly relied on only several hundred rapidly expanded clones derived from non-depleted graft cells.

This clonotype has only a few counts. The antigen it recognizes is unknown. Base quality data are lacking; no much larger clone is found one base away. Sequencing used PBMCs, obtained before TCRalphabeta/CD19-depleted stem cell transplant. This receptor chain uses TRBV12-3 or TRBV12-4 and TRBJ2-7; there is no confident call for the D gene. The TCR comes from a boy in the first two years of life with Wiskott-Aldrich syndrome, due to receive a stem cell transplant. The DNA is as follows: TGTGCCAGCAGTTTAGAGAGAAGGGTTACCTACGAGCAGTACTTC. It translates to CASSLERRVTYEQYF.